The present T cell receptor beta chain was sequenced within a study of neurological immune-mediated disorders (dated by TCRdb to the late 2010s). Regarding the complete study: Using UMI-based sequencing, the study compared peripheral blood TCR-beta repertoires from patients with HTLV-I-associated myelopathy (HAM/TSP), patients with multiple sclerosis, and healthy controls. Technical triplicate libraries were sequenced so that the variability in frequency of each individual clone could be precisely calculated. Longitudinal samples, technical triplicates and paired sorted CD4+ and CD8+ T-cell subsets, alongside PBMC samples, were included among the approximately 110 TCR-beta libraries. The cohort was made up of 68 subjects, consisting of around 14 HAM/TSP patients, 35 or so multiple sclerosis patients and 20 healthy controls. Overall results and qualifications from the work: Across subjects, expanded clones never shared an identical CDR3 amino acid sequence, which suggests that the TCR-beta repertoires in every group were private. The highest TCR clonal expansion was observed in HAM/TSP patients, whereas the lowest was observed in MS patients, even when compared with healthy controls.

To synthesize cDNA, template-switch 5'RACE was performed with a primer carrying a 10-nucleotide random unique molecular identifier so that each TCR transcript was tagged. Over 180 million TCR-beta sequences, covering 15-18 subjects, were produced in each sequencing run. The RNeasy kit was used for extraction of total RNA. The KAPA Real-time Library Amplification kit was used to amplify TCR-beta VDJ regions with primers for the TCR constant region and the 5'RACE anchor. Sample indexes and Illumina adaptors were added in a first PCR, after which library yield was increased in a second PCR. The roughly 650 bp TCR product was size-selected on a 2% E-gel SizeSelection system after Ampure bead purification. Before pooling, libraries had their quality checked on a Bioanalyzer, their concentration measured with Qubit, and their quantity determined with the Kapa Library Quantification kit. An Illumina HiSeq 2500 sequenced the libraries paired-end 2 x 150 bp. To increase sequence diversity, about 23-30% phiX was spiked into each library pool. The original methods were these. The quality-filtered reads were processed with the UMI-based MiGEC pipeline, whose error correction step removed more than 75% of the raw TCR sequences. VDJ genes were aligned to IMGT germline references, and each clonotype was defined by a unique CDR3 amino acid sequence together with V-J genes. Clonal expansion, Shannon diversity and CDR3 relatedness (CalcPairwiseDistances, ClusterSamples) were evaluated with VDJtools, and phylogenetic trees were built with CLCbio workbench. Clones with at least 8 unique UMIs were defined as expanded, with this threshold being based on coefficient-of-variation modelling across technical triplicates. TCRdb reworked the public reads: Q25 trimming with fastp, MiXCR clone assembly, productive beta chains retained. Each record represents a unique CDR3 protein, reported with the most common genes and DNA among its rows. The V and J calls were determined by TCRdb, not by the authors. The sample table shows under 35,000 distinct CDR3 sequences, and 10% to 15% are seen once. The ten most abundant clones make up about 5.7% of the sample.

This clonotype was counted at least ten times. Its specific antigen is unknown. The input lacks base qualities; no much larger clone sits a single base away. The germline V gene (reference sequence) specifies LNHDA as CDR1 and SQIVND as CDR2. Measured from the cysteine to the phenylalanine, the CDR3 is 14 residues long. The only DNA kept is the CDR3, 42 bases in frame from the first base. Clipping removes 7 bases from V and 7 bases from J, with 8 as the unmatched junction base count. Sample time point, as interpreted from the label and publication: technical triplicate 2. For sorted-subset TCR libraries, about 920,000 sorted CD4+ or CD8+ T cells were used. Peripheral blood underwent Ficoll-Hypaque density gradient centrifugation to isolate PBMCs, which were then cryopreserved in liquid nitrogen. Paired sorted CD4+ and CD8+ subsets came from healthy controls, HAM/TSP patients and MS patients.

The TCR sequence derives from a female donor with HTLV-1-associated myelopathy (HAM/TSP). Source material: CD4+ T cells from blood. Recombination connected TRBV19 to TRBJ1-5; 9 junctional bases match TRBD1. For the CDR3, the sequence is CASTADRGGQPQHF. In nucleotide form, the sequence is TGTGCCAGTACCGCGGACAGGGGAGGACAGCCCCAGCATTTT.